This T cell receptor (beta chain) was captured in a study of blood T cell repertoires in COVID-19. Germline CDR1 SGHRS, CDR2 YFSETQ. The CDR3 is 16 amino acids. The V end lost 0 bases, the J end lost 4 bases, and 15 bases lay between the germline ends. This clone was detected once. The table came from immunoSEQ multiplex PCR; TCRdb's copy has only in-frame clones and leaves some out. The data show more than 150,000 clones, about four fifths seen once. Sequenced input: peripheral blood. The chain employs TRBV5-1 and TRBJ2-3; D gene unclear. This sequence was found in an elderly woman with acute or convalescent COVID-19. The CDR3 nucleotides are TGCGCCAGCAGCTTGGAGATCGAGCGTTTCGCAGATACGCAGTATTTT. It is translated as CASSLEIERFADTQYF.